This entry describes one T cell receptor (beta chain). What it recognizes is unknown. The sample belongs to a study of CD8+ T cells in alopecia areata. Reverse transcription of extracted RNA yielded cDNA, which provided the sequencing template. TCRdb's copy holds only in-frame clones and misses some; the assay was immunoSEQ multiplex PCR. The sample lists some 200,000 clones, about 57% occurring once. CDR3 length: 14 amino acids. CDR1 is LNHDA, CDR2 SQIVND, per germline (reference sequence). V gave up 5 bases and J gave up 2 bases, with 12 bases separating them. Treatment given: oral pan-JAK inhibitor, 5-10 mg twice daily. Broader study findings: While tofacitinib was given, many expanded lesional clones persisted in scalp and blood. Normal scalp had lower clonality than lesional scalp, with alopecia totalis/universalis lesions showing this most strongly. The study also sequences resident alphabeta T cells of normal skin in scalp samples.

The sequence was obtained from a human donor with alopecia areata. This material consisted of CD4+ T cells sorted from blood, taken at week 4, from a patient treated with tofacitinib. The chain uses TRBV19 and TRBJ2-5, with D maybe TRBD1 (6 bases). Here the CDR3 reads CASSAQTGQETQYF. The CDR3, as DNA: TGTGCCAGTAGTGCTCAGACAGGACAAGAGACCCAGTACTTC.